This T cell receptor (beta chain) was profiled in a study of blood T cell repertoires in COVID-19. The CDR3 is made up of 13 amino acids. Trimming left V 1 base short and J 1 base short, with 4 bases between. The germline gives CDR1 SGHAT, CDR2 FQNNGV. Method: immunoSEQ multiplex PCR; TCRdb's copy keeps in-frame clones and lacks some. The repertoire holds about 240,000 clones, approximately 88% seen once, with around 2.6% in the top ten. The V and J genes are TRBV11-2 and TRBJ2-5; D remains ambiguous. The source of this sequence is a woman in her twenties or thirties with acute COVID-19. The source material was PBMCs or T cells enriched from blood (not recorded which). DNA for the CDR3: TGTGCCAGCAGCTTAGCATCCCAAGAGACCCAGTACTTC. Protein sequence: CASSLASQETQYF. The full variable domain, rest sourced from reference TRBV11-2 and TRBJ2-5, is EAGVAQSPRYKIIEKRQSVAFWCNPISGHATLYWYQQILGQGPKLLIQFQNNGVVDDSQLPKDRFSAERLKGVDSTLKIQPAKLEDSAVYLCASSLASQETQYFGPGTRLLVL.